The rows below give T cell receptor beta chains drawn from one sample of a study of regulatory T cells in long-lasting Graves disease. Via MiXCR, TCRdb re-called the multiplex PCR reads, giving one row per CDR3 protein. Here the sample spans hundreds of thousands of distinct CDR3 sequences, 16% being singletons. This sample was also put to use in a study of T cells in Graves' hyperthyroidism and ophthalmopathy.

This specimen consisted of peripheral blood mononuclear cells (PBMCs), obtained at new diagnosis, from a patient treated with antithyroid drugs. Receptors were obtained from a man aged 18 to 30 with Graves disease. The CDR3 runs from the conserved cysteine through the conserved F or W. The order of the fields is clone size, D gene, J gene, V gene, CDR3 DNA, CDR3 protein. The D gene is left open where the match is weak. A clone size is listed for some rows: how often the clone was seen (once, few, many), or a class if it is expanded.

clone size: few
D gene: TRBD1
J gene: TRBJ2-7
V gene: TRBV18
CDR3 DNA: TGTGCCAGCTCACCAAGGCGTTCGGGACAGCCTATGGAAGAGCAGTACTTC
CDR3 protein: CASSPRRSGQPMEEQYF

clone size: few
D gene: .
J gene: TRBJ2-1
V gene: TRBV5-6
CDR3 DNA: TGTGCCAGCAGCTTGCCCAGCAGGTACAATGAGCAGTTCTTC
CDR3 protein: CASSLPSRYNEQFF

clone size: many
D gene: .
J gene: TRBJ1-1
V gene: TRBV7-2
CDR3 DNA: TGTGCCAGCAGCCGCAGGGACACGAACACTGAAGCTTTCTTT
CDR3 protein: CASSRRDTNTEAFF

clone size: few
D gene: TRBD2
J gene: TRBJ2-1
V gene: TRBV27
CDR3 DNA: TGTGCCAGCAGTTTGGGGACTAGCGGGGACAATAAGCAGTTCTTC
CDR3 protein: CASSLGTSGDNKQFF

clone size: many
D gene: .
J gene: TRBJ2-7
V gene: TRBV5-1
CDR3 DNA: TGCGCCAGCAGCAAACCGGGATCGTTTGAACGTGAGCAGTACTTC
CDR3 protein: CASSKPGSFEREQYF

clone size: many
D gene: .
J gene: TRBJ2-7
V gene: TRBV11-2
CDR3 DNA: TGTGCCAGCAGCTTAGTAGGCAGGGGAGCGGACGAGCAGTACTTC
CDR3 protein: CASSLVGRGADEQYF

clone size: .
D gene: .
J gene: TRBJ2-7
V gene: TRBV18
CDR3 DNA: TGTGCCAGCTCACCACCGGCTGCGACCTACGAGCAGTACTTC
CDR3 protein: CASSPPAATYEQYF

clone size: many
D gene: .
J gene: TRBJ2-1
V gene: TRBV3-1
CDR3 DNA: TGTGCCAGCAGCCAAGGAATGGACCAGGAGCAGTTCTTC
CDR3 protein: CASSQGMDQEQFF

clone size: .
D gene: .
J gene: TRBJ2-5
V gene: TRBV4-1
CDR3 DNA: TGCGCCAGCAGCCAACTAGCGTACCAAGAGACCCAGTACTTC
CDR3 protein: CASSQLAYQETQYF

clone size: .
D gene: .
J gene: TRBJ2-2
V gene: TRBV3-1
CDR3 DNA: TGTGCCAGCAGCCAAGCTCGGGGAAACACCGGGGAGCTGTTTTTT
CDR3 protein: CASSQARGNTGELFF

clone size: many
D gene: .
J gene: TRBJ1-4
V gene: TRBV7-9
CDR3 DNA: TGTGCCAGCAGCTTAGGGGTGCAGAATGAAAAACTGTTTTTT
CDR3 protein: CASSLGVQNEKLFF

clone size: .
D gene: .
J gene: TRBJ1-3
V gene: TRBV20-1
CDR3 DNA: TGCAGTGCTAGAGCCCACAGTCTTGGAAACACCATATATTTT
CDR3 protein: CSARAHSLGNTIYF

clone size: many
D gene: .
J gene: TRBJ2-2
V gene: TRBV28
CDR3 DNA: TGTGCCAGCAGGTTGTTAGAGGGCACCGGGGAGCTGTTTTTT
CDR3 protein: CASRLLEGTGELFF

clone size: few
D gene: .
J gene: TRBJ2-7
V gene: TRBV13
CDR3 DNA: TGTGCCAGCAGCTTCGGGAGTAGGGAGCAGTACTTC
CDR3 protein: CASSFGSREQYF

clone size: many
D gene: TRBD2
J gene: TRBJ2-1
V gene: TRBV11-2
CDR3 DNA: TGTGCCAGCAGCCAAGGACTAGCGGGATCATCTGAGCAGTTCTTC
CDR3 protein: CASSQGLAGSSEQFF

clone size: few
D gene: .
J gene: TRBJ2-3
V gene: TRBV3-1
CDR3 DNA: TGTGCCAGCAGCCAATCCCCTAGCATGTCAGATACGCAGTATTTT
CDR3 protein: CASSQSPSMSDTQYF

clone size: many
D gene: .
J gene: TRBJ2-1
V gene: TRBV11-2
CDR3 DNA: TGTGCCAGCAGCTTCGGGACTGTATACAATGAGCAGTTCTTC
CDR3 protein: CASSFGTVYNEQFF

clone size: many
D gene: TRBD2
J gene: TRBJ2-5
V gene: TRBV5-8
CDR3 DNA: TGTGCCAGCAGTTTACGCGGCGGGAGGGAGACCCAGTACTTC
CDR3 protein: CASSLRGGRETQYF

clone size: few
D gene: TRBD1
J gene: TRBJ2-1
V gene: TRBV30
CDR3 DNA: TGTGCCTGGAGTGCCCGGACAGGGCCTTACAATGAGCAGTTCTTC
CDR3 protein: CAWSARTGPYNEQFF

clone size: many
D gene: .
J gene: TRBJ1-2
V gene: TRBV12-3/TRBV12-4
CDR3 DNA: TGTGCCAGCAGCCCACAGGGATTTGGCTACACCTTC
CDR3 protein: CASSPQGFGYTF

clone size: .
D gene: TRBD2
J gene: TRBJ2-3
V gene: TRBV6-5
CDR3 DNA: TGTGCCAGCAGTTACTACAGGCCCAGCGGGAGTACAGATACGCAGTATTTT
CDR3 protein: CASSYYRPSGSTDTQYF

clone size: .
D gene: .
J gene: TRBJ1-6
V gene: TRBV11-2
CDR3 DNA: TGTGCCAGCAGCTTAGATCCAGGGGTATCACCCCTCCACTTT
CDR3 protein: CASSLDPGVSPLHF

clone size: many
D gene: TRBD1
J gene: TRBJ2-2
V gene: TRBV11-3
CDR3 DNA: TGTGCCAGCAGCTTAGACCTGGGACAGGGATACACCGGGGAGCTGTTTTTT
CDR3 protein: CASSLDLGQGYTGELFF

clone size: many
D gene: TRBD1
J gene: TRBJ1-1
V gene: TRBV20-1
CDR3 DNA: TGCAGTGCTAGATACAGGGGTGAGGGCACTGAAGCTTTCTTT
CDR3 protein: CSARYRGEGTEAFF

clone size: .
D gene: TRBD1
J gene: TRBJ1-2
V gene: TRBV9
CDR3 DNA: TGTGCCAGCAGCGTCTCCAGAAGATCAGGGGGCGCGCACTATGGCTACACCTTC
CDR3 protein: CASSVSRRSGGAHYGYTF

clone size: .
D gene: .
J gene: TRBJ1-4
V gene: TRBV20-1
CDR3 DNA: TGCAGTGCCTCAAGGTCCACCGCAACTAATGAAAAACTGTTTTTT
CDR3 protein: CSASRSTATNEKLFF

clone size: .
D gene: .
J gene: TRBJ2-6
V gene: TRBV11-2
CDR3 DNA: TGTGCCAGCACCTTAGGACTCAAGTCTGGGGCCAACGTCCTGACTTTC
CDR3 protein: CASTLGLKSGANVLTF

clone size: .
D gene: .
J gene: TRBJ2-7
V gene: TRBV7-8
CDR3 DNA: TGTGCCAGCAGTCGGACTGGACTCTCCTACGAGCAGTACTTC
CDR3 protein: CASSRTGLSYEQYF

clone size: many
D gene: .
J gene: TRBJ2-2
V gene: TRBV12-3/TRBV12-4
CDR3 DNA: TGTGCCAGCAGACAAACACGGAACACCGGGGAGCTGTTTTTT
CDR3 protein: CASRQTRNTGELFF

clone size: many
D gene: TRBD2
J gene: TRBJ2-7
V gene: TRBV12-3/TRBV12-4
CDR3 DNA: TGTGCCAGCAGCTCGGGGGGTGTTTACGAGCAGTACTTC
CDR3 protein: CASSSGGVYEQYF

clone size: .
D gene: .
J gene: TRBJ1-1
V gene: TRBV12-3/TRBV12-4
CDR3 DNA: TGTGCCAGCCGCCAGGCCCAGGGTTGGACTGAAGCTTTCTTT
CDR3 protein: CASRQAQGWTEAFF

clone size: many
D gene: TRBD1
J gene: TRBJ1-4
V gene: TRBV3-1
CDR3 DNA: TGTGCCAGCACCGGACAGGGTTTGGAAAAACTGTTTTTT
CDR3 protein: CASTGQGLEKLFF

clone size: .
D gene: .
J gene: TRBJ2-3
V gene: TRBV4-2
CDR3 DNA: TGTGCCAGCAGCTCGGCAGTGGGGACGCAGTATTTT
CDR3 protein: CASSSAVGTQYF

clone size: .
D gene: .
J gene: TRBJ1-2
V gene: TRBV6-1
CDR3 DNA: TGTGCCAGCAGTGAAGATCGGGGGCGGGGGAATGGCTACACCTTC
CDR3 protein: CASSEDRGRGNGYTF

clone size: few
D gene: .
J gene: TRBJ1-4
V gene: TRBV12-3/TRBV12-4
CDR3 DNA: TGTGCCAGCAGTTTAGAAGACAGAAGTAATGAAAAACTGTTTTTT
CDR3 protein: CASSLEDRSNEKLFF

clone size: .
D gene: .
J gene: TRBJ1-5
V gene: TRBV30
CDR3 DNA: TGTGCCTGGAGTAGAGAAGAAAGTGGAGCTCAGCCCCAGCATTTT
CDR3 protein: CAWSREESGAQPQHF

clone size: few
D gene: .
J gene: TRBJ2-7
V gene: TRBV10-3
CDR3 DNA: TGTGCCATCAGTGAGTCGGGGTTGACGGACACCTACGAGCAGTACTTC
CDR3 protein: CAISESGLTDTYEQYF

clone size: .
D gene: .
J gene: TRBJ2-2
V gene: TRBV19
CDR3 DNA: TGTGCCAGCACTCGCCGCGACAGACACACCGGGGAGCTGTTTTTT
CDR3 protein: CASTRRDRHTGELFF

clone size: few
D gene: TRBD2
J gene: TRBJ2-1
V gene: TRBV24-1
CDR3 DNA: TGTGCCACCAGTGACGGTTACACCGGGACTAGCGGCTACAATGAGCAGTTCTTC
CDR3 protein: CATSDGYTGTSGYNEQFF

clone size: many
D gene: .
J gene: TRBJ1-5
V gene: TRBV10-3
CDR3 DNA: TGTGCCATCAGTGAACTGGGGTCGAGCCAGCCCCAGCATTTT
CDR3 protein: CAISELGSSQPQHF

clone size: many
D gene: .
J gene: TRBJ2-5
V gene: TRBV28
CDR3 DNA: TGTGCCAGCAGCTCCGGCGGACGACAGGAAGAGACCCAGTACTTC
CDR3 protein: CASSSGGRQEETQYF

clone size: many
D gene: TRBD1
J gene: TRBJ2-1
V gene: TRBV12-3/TRBV12-4
CDR3 DNA: TGTGCCAGCAGCCGGACAGGGGGAAGTGAGCAGTTCTTC
CDR3 protein: CASSRTGGSEQFF

clone size: many
D gene: TRBD2
J gene: TRBJ2-7
V gene: TRBV5-1
CDR3 DNA: TGTGCCAGCAGCTTGGGGCTAGCGGGCGCCTACGAGCAGTACTTC
CDR3 protein: CASSLGLAGAYEQYF

clone size: few
D gene: TRBD2
J gene: TRBJ2-4
V gene: TRBV6-1
CDR3 DNA: TGTGCCAGCAACGGTTCGGGAGGGGAAAACATTCAGTACTTC
CDR3 protein: CASNGSGGENIQYF